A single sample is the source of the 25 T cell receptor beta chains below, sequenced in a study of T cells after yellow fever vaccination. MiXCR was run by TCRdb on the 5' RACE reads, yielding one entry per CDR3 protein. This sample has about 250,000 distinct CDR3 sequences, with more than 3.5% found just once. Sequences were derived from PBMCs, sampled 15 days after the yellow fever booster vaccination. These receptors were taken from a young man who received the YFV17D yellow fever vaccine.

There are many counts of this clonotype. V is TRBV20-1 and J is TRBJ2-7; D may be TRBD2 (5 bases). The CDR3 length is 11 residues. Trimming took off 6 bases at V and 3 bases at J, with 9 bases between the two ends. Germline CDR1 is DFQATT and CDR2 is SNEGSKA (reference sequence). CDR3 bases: TGCAGTGCCGGACTGATCTACGAGCAGTACTTC. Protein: CSAGLIYEQYF.

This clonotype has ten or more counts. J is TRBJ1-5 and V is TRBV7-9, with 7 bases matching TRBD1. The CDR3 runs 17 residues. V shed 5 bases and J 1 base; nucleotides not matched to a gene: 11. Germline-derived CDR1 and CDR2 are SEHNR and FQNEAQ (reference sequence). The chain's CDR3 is CASSPFAGTESNQPQHF. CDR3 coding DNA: TGTGCCAGCAGCCCCTTCGCCGGGACAGAAAGCAATCAGCCCCAGCATTTT.

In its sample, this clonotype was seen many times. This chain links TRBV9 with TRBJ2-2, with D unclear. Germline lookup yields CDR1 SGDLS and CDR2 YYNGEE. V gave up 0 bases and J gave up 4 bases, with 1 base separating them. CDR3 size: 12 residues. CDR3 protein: CASSVGTGELFF. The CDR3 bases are TGTGCCAGCAGCGTAGGCACCGGGGAGCTGTTTTTT.

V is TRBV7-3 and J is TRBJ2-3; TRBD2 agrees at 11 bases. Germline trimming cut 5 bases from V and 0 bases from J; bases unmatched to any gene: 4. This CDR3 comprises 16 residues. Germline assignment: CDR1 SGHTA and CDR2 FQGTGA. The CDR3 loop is CASSLLAGGSTDTQYF. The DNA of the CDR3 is TGTGCCAGCAGCCTATTAGCGGGGGGGAGCACAGATACGCAGTATTTT.

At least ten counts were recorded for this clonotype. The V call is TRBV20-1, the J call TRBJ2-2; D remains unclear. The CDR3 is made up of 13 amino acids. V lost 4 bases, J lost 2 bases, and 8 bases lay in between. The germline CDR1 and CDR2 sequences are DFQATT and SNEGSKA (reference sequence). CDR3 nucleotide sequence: TGCAGTGCTATACCCCTTAACACCGGGGAGCTGTTTTTT. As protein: CSAIPLNTGELFF.

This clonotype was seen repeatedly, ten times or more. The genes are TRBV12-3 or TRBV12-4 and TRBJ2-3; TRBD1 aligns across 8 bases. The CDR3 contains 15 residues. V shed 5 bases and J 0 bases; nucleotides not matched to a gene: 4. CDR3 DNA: TGTGCCAGCAGTCGACAGGGGCTTAGCACAGATACGCAGTATTTT. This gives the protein CASSRQGLSTDTQYF.

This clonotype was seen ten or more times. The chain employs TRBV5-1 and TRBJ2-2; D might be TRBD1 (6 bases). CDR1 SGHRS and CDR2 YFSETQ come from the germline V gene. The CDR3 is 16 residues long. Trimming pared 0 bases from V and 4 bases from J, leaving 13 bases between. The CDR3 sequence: CASSLGDRQATGELFF. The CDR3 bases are TGCGCCAGCAGCTTGGGAGACAGGCAAGCCACCGGGGAGCTGTTTTTT.

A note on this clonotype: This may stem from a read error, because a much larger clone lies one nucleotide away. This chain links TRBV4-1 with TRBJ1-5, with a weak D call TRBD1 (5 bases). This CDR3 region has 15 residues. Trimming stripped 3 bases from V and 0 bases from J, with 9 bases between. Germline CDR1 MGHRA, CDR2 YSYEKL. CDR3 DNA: TGCGCCAGCAGCCACGGGCAGGGTAGCAATCAGCCCCAGCATTTT. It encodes CASSHGQGSNQPQHF.

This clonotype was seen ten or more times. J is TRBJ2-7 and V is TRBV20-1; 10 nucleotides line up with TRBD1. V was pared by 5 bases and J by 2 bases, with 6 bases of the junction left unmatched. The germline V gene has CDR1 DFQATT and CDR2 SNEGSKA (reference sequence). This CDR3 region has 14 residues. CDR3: CSARGTGVPYEQYF. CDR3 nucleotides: TGCAGTGCTCGGGGGACAGGGGTGCCCTACGAGCAGTACTTC.

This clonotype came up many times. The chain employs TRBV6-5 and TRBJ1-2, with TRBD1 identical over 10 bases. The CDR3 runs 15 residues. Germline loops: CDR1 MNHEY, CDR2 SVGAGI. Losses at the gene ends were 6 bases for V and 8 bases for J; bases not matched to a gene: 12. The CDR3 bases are TGTGCCAGCAGCCGCCCGGGACAGGGGAAGGAGGGCTACACCTTC. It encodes CASSRPGQGKEGYTF.

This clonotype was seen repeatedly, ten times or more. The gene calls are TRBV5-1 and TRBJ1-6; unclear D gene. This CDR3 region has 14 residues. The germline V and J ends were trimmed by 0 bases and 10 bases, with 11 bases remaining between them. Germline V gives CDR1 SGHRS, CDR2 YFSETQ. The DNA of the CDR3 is TGCGCCAGCAGCTTGGAGACAAGTCCCTCACCCCTCCACTTT. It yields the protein CASSLETSPSPLHF.

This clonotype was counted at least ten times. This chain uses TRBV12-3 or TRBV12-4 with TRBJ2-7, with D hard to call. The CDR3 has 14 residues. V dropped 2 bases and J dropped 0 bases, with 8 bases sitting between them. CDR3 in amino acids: CASSLPPSSYEQYF. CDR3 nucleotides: TGTGCCAGCAGTTTACCCCCAAGCTCCTACGAGCAGTACTTC.

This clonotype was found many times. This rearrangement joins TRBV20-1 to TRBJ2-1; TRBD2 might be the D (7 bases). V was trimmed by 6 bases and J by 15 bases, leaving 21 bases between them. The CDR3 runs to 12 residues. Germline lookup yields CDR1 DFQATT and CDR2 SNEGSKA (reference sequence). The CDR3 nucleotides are TGCAGTGCCCCCCTTACGGGGGGCTCTACGTTCTTC. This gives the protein CSAPLTGGSTFF.

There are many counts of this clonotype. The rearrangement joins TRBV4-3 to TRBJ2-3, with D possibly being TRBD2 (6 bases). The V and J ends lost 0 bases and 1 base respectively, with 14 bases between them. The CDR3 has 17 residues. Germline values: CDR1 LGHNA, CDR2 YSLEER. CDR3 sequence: CASSQDYRDLGTDTQYF. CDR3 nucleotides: TGCGCCAGCAGCCAAGATTACCGGGACTTAGGCACAGATACGCAGTATTTT.

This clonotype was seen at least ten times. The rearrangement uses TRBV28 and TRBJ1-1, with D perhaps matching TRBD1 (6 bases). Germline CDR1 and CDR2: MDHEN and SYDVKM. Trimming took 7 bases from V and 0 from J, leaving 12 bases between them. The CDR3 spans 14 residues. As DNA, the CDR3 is TGTGCCAGCACCTACACAGGGTTGAACACTGAAGCTTTCTTT. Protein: CASTYTGLNTEAFF.

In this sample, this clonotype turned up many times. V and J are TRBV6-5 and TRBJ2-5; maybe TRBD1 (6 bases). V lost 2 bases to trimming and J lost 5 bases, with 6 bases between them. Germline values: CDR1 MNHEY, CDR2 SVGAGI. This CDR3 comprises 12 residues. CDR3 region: CASSYTGETQYF. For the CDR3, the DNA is TGTGCCAGCAGTTACACAGGGGAGACCCAGTACTTC.

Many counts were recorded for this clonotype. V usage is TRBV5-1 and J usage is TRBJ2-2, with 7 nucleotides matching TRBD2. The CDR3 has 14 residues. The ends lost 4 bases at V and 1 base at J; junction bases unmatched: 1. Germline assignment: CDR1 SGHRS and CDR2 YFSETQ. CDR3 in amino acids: CASSIAGNTGELFF. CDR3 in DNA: TGCGCCAGCAGCATAGCGGGGAACACCGGGGAGCTGTTTTTT.

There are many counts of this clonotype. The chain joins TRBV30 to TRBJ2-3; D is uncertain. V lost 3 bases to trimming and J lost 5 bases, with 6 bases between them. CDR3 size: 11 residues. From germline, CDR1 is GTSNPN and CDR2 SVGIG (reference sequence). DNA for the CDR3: TGTGCCTGGAGGACTGTAGATACGCAGTATTTT. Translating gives CAWRTVDTQYF.

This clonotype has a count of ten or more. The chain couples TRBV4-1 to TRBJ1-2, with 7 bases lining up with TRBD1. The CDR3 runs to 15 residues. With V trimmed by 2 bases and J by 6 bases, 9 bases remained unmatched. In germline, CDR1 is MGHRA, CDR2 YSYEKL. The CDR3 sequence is CASSQKGGTDHGYTF. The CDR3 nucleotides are TGCGCCAGCAGCCAAAAGGGGGGGACAGATCATGGCTACACCTTC.

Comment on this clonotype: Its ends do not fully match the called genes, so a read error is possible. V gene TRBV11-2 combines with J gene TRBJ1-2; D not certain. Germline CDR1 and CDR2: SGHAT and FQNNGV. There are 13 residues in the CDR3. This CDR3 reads CASSIDRSFGYTF. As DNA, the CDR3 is TGTGCCAGCAGCATAGATCGGAGCTTCGGCTACACCTTC.

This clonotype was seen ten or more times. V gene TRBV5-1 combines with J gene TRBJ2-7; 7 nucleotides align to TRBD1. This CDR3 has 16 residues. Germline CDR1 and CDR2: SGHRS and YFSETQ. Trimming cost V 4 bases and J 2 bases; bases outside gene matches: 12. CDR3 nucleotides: TGCGCCAGCAGCCCGAGAACCGGGACAGACCCCTACGAGCAGTACTTC. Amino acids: CASSPRTGTDPYEQYF.

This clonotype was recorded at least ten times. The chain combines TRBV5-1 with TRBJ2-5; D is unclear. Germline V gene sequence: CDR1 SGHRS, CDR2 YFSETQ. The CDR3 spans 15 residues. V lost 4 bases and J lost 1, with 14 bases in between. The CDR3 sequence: CASSPLAGTQETQYF. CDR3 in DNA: TGCGCCAGCAGCCCCCTTGCCGGCACCCAAGAGACCCAGTACTTC.

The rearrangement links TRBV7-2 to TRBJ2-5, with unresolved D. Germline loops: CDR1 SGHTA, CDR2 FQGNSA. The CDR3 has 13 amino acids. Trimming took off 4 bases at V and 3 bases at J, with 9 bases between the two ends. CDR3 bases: TGTGCCAGCAGCTCATACGTGGAAGAGACCCAGTACTTC. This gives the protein CASSSYVEETQYF.

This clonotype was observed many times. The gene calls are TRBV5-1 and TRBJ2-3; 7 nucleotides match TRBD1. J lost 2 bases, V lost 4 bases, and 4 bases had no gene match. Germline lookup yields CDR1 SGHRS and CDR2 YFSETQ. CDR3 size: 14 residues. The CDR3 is CASSEGQFTDTQYF. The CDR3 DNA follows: TGCGCCAGCAGCGAGGGACAGTTCACAGATACGCAGTATTTT.

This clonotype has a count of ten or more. The CDR3 sequence is CASSLPGGDSPLHF. CDR3 DNA: TGTGCCAGCAGCTTGCCTGGGGGCGATTCACCCCTCCACTTT. The rearrangement joins TRBV5-6 to TRBJ1-6, with D tentatively TRBD1 (6 bases). This CDR3 comprises 14 residues. CDR1 and CDR2 from the germline V gene are SGHDT and YYEEEE. The V and J ends lost 1 base and 8 bases respectively, with 10 bases between them.